The 13 T cell receptor beta chains below were found in one sample sequenced in a study of identical twins. Each CDR3 protein is one row after TCRdb ran MiXCR on the 5' RACE reads. Found here are 15,000 to 20,000 distinct CDR3 sequences, 69% of them singletons; the top ten hold approximately 6%. The sequenced material came from memory (CD45RO+) T cells sorted from blood. The receptors shown here come from a young woman in good health. This table probably holds off-target reads from a library built for another chain.

The chain employs TRBV28 and TRBJ2-7; 9 bases match TRBD2. Germline values: CDR1 MDHEN, CDR2 SYDVKM. The ends lost 2 bases at V and 3 bases at J; junction bases unmatched: 2. This CDR3 is built from 14 residues. This chain's CDR3 is CASSLPSGNYEQYF. The CDR3 DNA follows: TGTGCCAGCAGTTTACCTAGCGGGAACTACGAGCAGTACTTC.

Only one count was recorded for this clonotype. The chain uses TRBV11-1 and TRBJ2-2; D is unclear. This CDR3 is built from 14 residues. Trimming stripped 4 bases from V and 4 bases from J, with 10 bases between. Looked up from germline, CDR1 is SGHAT and CDR2 is FQDESV (reference sequence). The CDR3 DNA sequence: TGTGCCAGCAGCTCCCCCGCGTCCACCGGGGAGCTGTTTTTT. Protein product: CASSSPASTGELFF.

This clonotype appeared a single time. The V call is TRBV9, the J call TRBJ2-7, with TRBD2 identical over 9 bases. This CDR3 comprises 14 residues. V dropped 0 bases and J dropped 7; count of bases not matched to a gene: 5. Germline CDR1 SGDLS, CDR2 YYNGEE. CDR3 loop: CASSVDLAGREQYF. The CDR3 DNA follows: TGTGCCAGCAGCGTAGACCTAGCGGGACGGGAGCAGTACTTC.

This clonotype has a handful of counts. The chain has TRBV18 and TRBJ2-7; TRBD2 aligns across 10 bases. The V and J ends lost 3 bases and 2 bases, in that order; junction bases with no gene match: 13. This CDR3 comprises 18 residues. Germline CDR1 is KGHSH and CDR2 is LQKENI. CDR3 sequence reads: CASSPSAVSGTSAYEQYF. The CDR3, as DNA: TGTGCCAGCTCACCTAGTGCAGTCTCCGGGACTAGCGCCTACGAGCAGTACTTC.

This clonotype has just a few counts. This chain uses TRBV29-1 with TRBJ1-5, with unresolved D. The germline V and J ends were trimmed by 1 base and 3 bases, with 13 bases remaining between them. Germline values: CDR1 SQVTM, CDR2 ANQGSEA. This CDR3 has 15 residues. In DNA form, the CDR3 reads TGCAGCGTTGAAGTTACCGGGGAGTCCAATCAGCCCCAGCATTTT. Translating gives CSVEVTGESNQPQHF.

The chain couples TRBV18 to TRBJ2-7, with TRBD1 as a possible D gene (6 bases). Germline lookup yields CDR1 KGHSH and CDR2 LQKENI. Trimming removed 3 bases from V and 9 bases from J, with 21 bases in between. This CDR3 is 15 amino acids long. DNA of the CDR3: TGTGCCAGCTCACCGAGGGGGAACCTTTACGAGTGGCAGTACTTC. Its protein product is CASSPRGNLYEWQYF.

The chain uses TRBV6-2 or TRBV6-3 and TRBJ2-2, with D hard to call. The V end lost 8 bases, the J end lost 5 bases, and 9 bases lay between the germline ends. The CDR3 has 12 residues. Germline V gene data show CDR1 as MNHEY and CDR2 as SVGEGT. The CDR3: CASSMRTGELFF. In DNA form, the CDR3 reads TGTGCCAGCTCGATGAGGACCGGGGAGCTGTTTTTT.

The chain employs TRBV7-9 and TRBJ2-1, with D possibly TRBD1 on 7 matching bases. Germline CDR1 and CDR2: SEHNR and FQNEAQ (reference sequence). The CDR3 runs 14 residues. V lost 4 bases and J lost 3, with 10 bases in between. This CDR3 reads CASSWRGLYNEQFF. CDR3 DNA sequence: TGTGCCAGCAGCTGGAGGGGGCTCTACAATGAGCAGTTCTTC.

This clonotype was counted between two and nine times. The V gene is TRBV15, the J gene TRBJ2-4; 7 bases map to TRBD2. CDR1 LNHNV and CDR2 YYDKDF come from the germline V gene (reference sequence). V was pared by 5 bases and J by 1 base, with 14 bases of the junction left unmatched. The CDR3 is 18 residues long. The CDR3 sequence is CATSSSGRELLAKNIQYF. The CDR3 DNA reads as TGTGCCACCAGCTCTAGCGGTAGGGAACTCCTCGCCAAAAACATTCAGTACTTC.

The chain recombines TRBV7-6 with TRBJ2-3; D not resolved. The V and J ends lost 0 bases and 3 bases respectively, with 7 bases between them. The CDR3 runs 14 residues. The germline V gene has CDR1 SGHVS and CDR2 FNYEAQ. The CDR3 bases are TGTGCCAGCAGCTTAGCGACGAGGACAGATACGCAGTATTTT. Translating gives CASSLATRTDTQYF.

V usage is TRBV5-1 and J usage is TRBJ1-2, with D possibly matching TRBD1 (6 bases). Germline V CDR1 and CDR2: SGHRS, YFSETQ. The CDR3 contains 14 residues. V shed 0 bases and J shed 4 bases, with 10 bases lying between them. The CDR3 nucleotides are TGCGCCAGCAGCTTGGCCCAGGGGAGCTATGGCTACACCTTC. This gives the protein CASSLAQGSYGYTF. Together with reference TRBV5-1 and TRBJ1-2, the CDR3 gives the full variable domain: KAGVTQTPRYLIKTRGQQVTLSCSPISGHRSVSWYQQTPGQGLQFLFEYFSETQRNKGNFPGRFSGRQFSNSRSEMNVSTLELGDSALYLCASSLAQGSYGYTFGSGTRLTVV.

The V and J genes are TRBV7-8 and TRBJ2-7; D may correspond to TRBD1 or TRBD2 (5 bases each). The CDR3 covers 13 residues. V lost 6 bases, J lost 3 bases, and 12 bases lay in between. CDR1 and CDR2 (germline): SGHVS, FQNEAQ. The CDR3 nucleotides are TGTGCCAGCAGTCGACTGGGGGACTACGAGCAGTACTTC. Protein product: CASSRLGDYEQYF.

The CDR3 reads CASSKGREQYF. Written as DNA, the CDR3 is TGTGCCAGCAGTAAAGGGCGCGAGCAGTACTTC. The chain combines TRBV27 with TRBJ2-7; no reliable D call. Germline V gene sequence: CDR1 MNHEY, CDR2 SMNVEV (reference sequence). Trimming stripped 5 bases from V and 6 bases from J, with 8 bases between. CDR3 length equals 11 residues.